What follows is one T cell receptor (beta chain) and its context. MiXCR, run by TCRdb on the RT-PCR reads, gives a single entry per CDR3 protein. The sample records just under 550,000 distinct CDR3 sequences, under 30% being singletons. The entry originates in a study of response to subunit inactivated influenza vaccine. The V gene end was trimmed by 2 bases and the J gene end by 5 bases; junction bases not matched to a gene: 6. The CDR3 is 17 residues long. The same specimen was also included in a second study, on T cells expressing NK-cell markers. From that second work: The TCR beta cDNA came from 5'RACE template switching with UMIs. Eight donors were sequenced, of whom seven were HCMV-seropositive, while the remaining one was HCMV-seronegative.

The chain carries TRBV12-3 or TRBV12-4 and TRBJ2-2; 12 bases are shared with TRBD2. The sample here was CD4+ T cells sorted from PBMCs, taken roughly 12 days after vaccination. This TCR came from a man in his fifties or sixties who received an inactivated influenza vaccine. The CDR3 region has the DNA TGTGCCAGCAGTTTACCTAGCGGGGGGGCAAGGACCGGGGAGCTGTTTTTT. This translates into CASSLPSGGARTGELFF.